This T cell receptor beta chain was obtained from a study of cytomegalovirus exposure and HLA in healthy donors. Of note for this clone: Its antigen is undetermined. Mismatch with germline at one junction end may stem from a read error.

Study outcomes and limitations: Some highly shared sequence variants likely arose as a pipeline artifact.

PCR primers comprised 60 Vbeta and 13 Jbeta primers. The table came from immunoSEQ multiplex PCR; TCRdb's copy has only in-frame clones and leaves some out. The table records about 110,000 clones, 70% to 80% of them present only once. Input material: PBMCs. The clonotype was recovered from a boy between 10 and 17 years old in good health and CMV-seronegative.

CDR3 residues: CASSFRQGMNAEAFF. In DNA, the CDR3 is TGCGCCAGCAGCTTCCGACAGGGAATGAACGCTGAAGCTTTCTTT. V is TRBV5-1 and J is TRBJ1-1, with TRBD1 matching over 7 bases. There are 15 residues in the CDR3. CDR1 and CDR2 from the germline V gene are SGHRS and YFSETQ.